Sequencing of this T cell receptor (beta chain) was carried out in a study of blood T cell repertoires in COVID-19. Per germline, CDR1 SGHRS and CDR2 YFSETQ. The CDR3 extends over 14 amino acids. V was shortened by 4 bases and J by 4 bases, with 14 bases between the two germline ends. TCRdb keeps only in-frame clones here, not all; method: immunoSEQ multiplex PCR. The sample lists about 350,000 clones, 88% occurring once. V usage is TRBV5-1 and J usage is TRBJ1-2, with D possibly being TRBD1 (5 bases). The specimen was peripheral blood. The TCR comes from a woman between 65 and 79 years old with COVID-19, enrolled during active disease. As DNA, the CDR3 is TGCGCCAGCAGCCTGGAGGGGCGAAGCTATGGCTACACCTTC. Protein: CASSLEGRSYGYTF.